Here is one TCR beta chain with its context. The data were obtained in a study of beta chain features in type 1 diabetes. Sequencing targeted expressed TCRB transcripts, as all isolated RNA had been reverse transcribed. Sequencing was performed with immunoSEQ multiplex PCR; in TCRdb, only in-frame clones are kept and a portion is missing. The table shows 120,000 to 150,000 clones, with nearly 50% occurring only once. CD4+ naive, central memory, regulatory and stem cell-like memory subsets were isolated by sorting on CD45RO/CCR7/CD25/CD127/CD95/CD27. Trimming pared 9 bases from V and 0 bases from J, leaving 14 bases between. Germline CDR1 MDHEN, CDR2 SYDVKM. The CDR3 is 14 amino acids.

The V and J genes are TRBV28 and TRBJ1-2; D is uncertain. The sample taken for sequencing was Tregs from blood. The clonotype was recovered from a man younger than 35 in good health. CDR3 bases: TGTGCCAGTCGGAGGACGGGATCTAACTATGGCTACACCTTC. Its protein product is CASRRTGSNYGYTF.